Shown below are 24 T cell receptor beta chains from a single sample sequenced in a study of cytomegalovirus exposure and HLA in healthy donors. PCR was performed using 60 Vbeta and 13 Jbeta primers. Only in-frame clones appear in the TCRdb table, and some are missing; sequencing was by immunoSEQ multiplex PCR. The sample yields 100,000 to 150,000 clones, 6.5% to 9.5% seen once. The specimen was PBMCs. All receptors derive from a man aged 35-49 years in good health and CMV-seronegative.

This clone was seen more than once but under ten times. The V and J genes are TRBV5-4 and TRBJ1-1, with TRBD1 as a possible D gene (6 bases). CDR3 length equals 14 residues. Germline V gives CDR1 SGHNT, CDR2 YYREEE (reference sequence). Trimming shortened V by 4 bases and J by 0 bases, and 10 bases separated the two germline ends. As DNA, the CDR3 is TGTGCCAGCAGCCCGACAGGTTTGAACACTGAAGCTTTCTTT. This encodes CASSPTGLNTEAFF.

This rearrangement joins TRBV7-9 to TRBJ2-6; D perhaps matches TRBD1 (6 bases). V dropped 0 bases and J dropped 2 bases, with 11 bases sitting between them. The CDR3 has 17 residues. CDR1 and CDR2 from the germline V gene are SEHNR and FQNEAQ (reference sequence). The CDR3 nucleotides read TGTGCCAGCAGCTTAGCGCCCCGGACAGCTGGGGCCAACGTCCTGACTTTC. It translates to CASSLAPRTAGANVLTF.

As concerns this clone: Germline and junction disagree at one end, which may indicate a read error. CDR3: CASSLGTGIYGYPF. DNA of the CDR3: TGCGCCAGCAGCTTGGGGACAGGCATCTATGGCTACCCCTTC. The J gene is TRBJ1-2, the V gene TRBV5-1; 7 bases align to TRBD1. Germline CDR1 SGHRS, CDR2 YFSETQ. This CDR3 comprises 14 residues.

This chain connects TRBV5-6 to TRBJ1-1; weak D call: TRBD1 (6 bases). The V gene's germline CDR1 is SGHDT and CDR2 YYEEEE. The CDR3 has 13 amino acids. Trimming removed 0 bases from V and 4 bases from J, with 7 bases in between. The CDR3 nucleotides are TGTGCCAGCAGCTTGGGGGGGCCCACTGAAGCTTTCTTT. This gives the protein CASSLGGPTEAFF. Full variable domain (remainder filled in from reference TRBV5-6 and TRBJ1-1): DAGVTQSPTHLIKTRGQQVTLRCSPKSGHDTVSWYQQALGQGPQFIFQYYEEEERQRGNFPDRFSGHQFPNYSSELNVNALLLGDSALYLCASSLGGPTEAFFGQGTRLTVV.

The chain carries TRBV6-5 and TRBJ1-2; 9 bases are shared with TRBD1. Germline V gives CDR1 MNHEY, CDR2 SVGAGI. The CDR3 is 14 residues long. V lost 5 bases, J lost 3 bases, and 4 bases stayed unmatched. CDR3 in amino acids: CASSNGQGYYGYTF. CDR3 in DNA: TGTGCCAGCAGTAACGGACAGGGGTACTATGGCTACACCTTC.

In its sample, this clone was seen a few times. V usage is TRBV10-1 and J usage is TRBJ1-5; 7 nucleotides match TRBD1. The CDR3 covers 13 residues. J gave up 2 bases and V 10 bases, and 5 bases lay outside the gene matches. Germline lookup yields CDR1 WNHNN and CDR2 SYGVQD (reference sequence). The CDR3 coding sequence is TGCGCCAACATAACAGGGGGCAATCAGCCCCAGCATTTT. This translates into CANITGGNQPQHF.

In its sample, this clone was seen a few times. The gene calls are TRBV7-9 and TRBJ2-7; 10 nucleotides align to TRBD2. The junction had 8 bases not matched to a gene; V was cut back by 6 bases and J by 0 bases. The CDR3 runs to 16 residues. Germline CDR1 SEHNR, CDR2 FQNEAQ (reference sequence). DNA for the CDR3: TGTGCCAGCAGTTTTAGTACTAGCGGGGTCTCCTACGAGCAGTACTTC. Amino acid sequence: CASSFSTSGVSYEQYF.

The rearrangement joins TRBV7-9 to TRBJ2-7; D not resolved. The V end was cut by 2 bases, the J end by 3 bases, with 8 bases between. Germline CDR1 and CDR2: SEHNR and FQNEAQ (reference sequence). The CDR3 sequence is 13 residues long. The CDR3 DNA sequence: TGTGCCAGCAGCTTAAAACTTAGCTACGAGCAGTACTTC. Amino acids: CASSLKLSYEQYF.

In its sample, this clone was seen once. The chain carries TRBV10-3 and TRBJ2-7; 10 bases agree with TRBD1. The V and J ends lost 7 bases and 0 bases, in that order; junction bases with no gene match: 6. The CDR3 extends over 15 amino acids. Germline CDR1 and CDR2: ENHRY and SYGVKD. The CDR3 reads CAIKLGTGDSYEQYF. CDR3 coding DNA: TGTGCCATCAAACTCGGGACAGGGGACTCCTACGAGCAGTACTTC.

V usage is TRBV7-7 and J usage is TRBJ2-6, with D possibly matching TRBD1 (6 bases). CDR1 SSHAT and CDR2 FNYEAQ come from the germline V gene (reference sequence). V was clipped by 5 bases and J by 4 bases, with 9 bases between them. The CDR3 extends over 14 amino acids. CDR3 nucleotides: TGTGCCAGCAGCCCAGGGACAGGGGCCAACGTCCTGACTTTC. Amino acid sequence: CASSPGTGANVLTF.

The genes are TRBV27 and TRBJ2-2, with a tentative D call TRBD2 (6 bases). The CDR3 is 16 amino acids. Between the trimmed V and J ends, which lost 4 bases and 4 bases, there was a span of 16 bases. Germline V gene lookup returns CDR1 MNHEY and CDR2 SMNVEV (reference sequence). This chain's CDR3 is CASSSPGGTATGELFF. The CDR3 DNA sequence: TGTGCCAGCAGTTCCCCCGGAGGGACGGCCACCGGGGAGCTGTTTTTT.

V and J are TRBV7-7 and TRBJ2-2; 10 nucleotides line up with TRBD1. The CDR3 has 14 amino acids. The germline gives CDR1 SSHAT, CDR2 FNYEAQ (reference sequence). The trim removed 4 bases at V and 8 bases at J, leaving 4 bases unmatched. CDR3 coding DNA: TGTGCCAGCAGCTCCGACAGGGGGCTGGGGGAGCTGTTTTTT. It is translated as CASSSDRGLGELFF.

This clone has only a few counts. The rearrangement links TRBV7-2 to TRBJ1-6; a possible D gene is TRBD1 (6 bases). CDR1 is SGHTA and CDR2 is FQGNSA in the germline V gene. V gave up 3 bases and J gave up 8 bases, with 11 bases separating them. This CDR3 has 14 amino acids. CDR3 residues: CASSLRRTDSPLHF. Written as DNA, the CDR3 is TGTGCCAGCAGCTTGCGGAGGACAGATTCACCCCTCCACTTT.

This clone was observed a handful of times. The chain combines TRBV5-1 with TRBJ1-1; D is ambiguous. Looked up from germline, CDR1 is SGHRS and CDR2 is YFSETQ. Trimming removed 4 bases from V and 4 bases from J, with 14 bases in between. The CDR3 runs 14 residues. CDR3: CASSLGEGPTEAFF. As DNA, the CDR3 is TGCGCCAGCAGCCTAGGAGAGGGCCCCACTGAAGCTTTCTTT. The whole variable domain, filled in from reference TRBV5-1 and TRBJ1-1, reads KAGVTQTPRYLIKTRGQQVTLSCSPISGHRSVSWYQQTPGQGLQFLFEYFSETQRNKGNFPGRFSGRQFSNSRSEMNVSTLELGDSALYLCASSLGEGPTEAFFGQGTRLTVV.

This clone was counted many times. The V call is TRBV4-2, the J call TRBJ1-6; unclear D gene. Germline-derived CDR1 and CDR2 are LGHNA and YNFKEQ. Trimming pared 0 bases from V and 0 bases from J, leaving 3 bases between. The CDR3 has 15 residues. The CDR3 loop is CASSQDSSYNSPLHF. The CDR3 DNA reads TGTGCCAGCAGCCAAGATAGCTCCTATAATTCACCCCTCCACTTT.

The chain has TRBV30 and TRBJ1-3; 9 nucleotides align to TRBD1. The CDR3 contains 15 residues. Trimming at V came to 1 base and at J to 1 base, leaving 2 bases not matched to a gene. Germline loops: CDR1 GTSNPN, CDR2 SVGIG (reference sequence). CDR3 sequence reads: CAWSGQGESGNTIYF. CDR3 sequence (DNA): TGTGCCTGGAGTGGACAGGGGGAGTCTGGAAACACCATATATTTT.

This clone was counted only a few times. This chain joins TRBV28 and TRBJ2-5; TRBD2 aligns across 7 bases. The DNA end favors TRBJ2-7, so the J call may be wrong. Per germline, CDR1 MDHEN and CDR2 SYDVKM. The CDR3 is 14 residues long. CDR3 DNA: TGTGCCAGCAGTTCCGGGGGGAGCTCCTACGAGCAGTACTTC. It yields the protein CASSSGGSSYEQYF.

The chain has TRBV4-1 and TRBJ2-3; 8 bases are a match to TRBD1. CDR1 is MGHRA, CDR2 YSYEKL, per germline. The CDR3 is made up of 16 amino acids. Unmatched junction bases numbered 9, after V lost 4 bases and J lost 3 bases. The DNA of the CDR3 is TGCGCCAGCAGCCTTCCCGGACAGGGACGAACAGATACGCAGTATTTT. As protein: CASSLPGQGRTDTQYF.

This clone was detected only a few times. The rearrangement joins TRBV2 to TRBJ2-1, with 9 bases fitting TRBD1. Germline trimming cut 3 bases from V and 10 bases from J; bases unmatched to any gene: 1. Germline-derived CDR1 and CDR2 are SNHLY and FYNNEI. The CDR3 runs 12 residues. DNA of the CDR3: TGTGCCAGCAGTGAGACAGGGGGGGAGCAGTTCTTC. Protein: CASSETGGEQFF. Supplemented by reference TRBV2 and TRBJ2-1, the full variable domain reads EPEVTQTPSHQVTQMGQEVILRCVPISNHLYFYWYRQILGQKVEFLVSFYNNEISEKSEIFDDQFSVERPDGSNFTLKIRSTKLEDSAMYFCASSETGGEQFFGPGTRLTVL.

V is TRBV2 and J is TRBJ2-7, with D maybe TRBD1 (6 bases). This CDR3 has 15 residues. Germline V gene data show CDR1 as SNHLY and CDR2 as FYNNEI. V lost 2 bases and J 0 bases, leaving 11 bases between the germline ends. The CDR3, as DNA: TGTGCCAGCAGTGAATTGGAAGGGGGCTCCTACGAGCAGTACTTC. The encoded protein is CASSELEGGSYEQYF.

The sample holds a few counts of this clone. V and J are TRBV5-1 and TRBJ1-2, with 10 bases identical to TRBD1. CDR1 and CDR2 (germline): SGHRS, YFSETQ. V was pared by 4 bases and J by 5 bases, with 8 bases of the junction left unmatched. CDR3 length equals 15 residues. Here the CDR3 reads CASSPGQGGGYGYTF. In DNA, the CDR3 is TGCGCCAGCAGCCCCGGACAGGGGGGGGGATATGGCTACACCTTC.

The V gene is TRBV6-1, the J gene TRBJ2-3, with D tentatively TRBD2 (6 bases). There are 16 residues in the CDR3. With 2 bases removed from V and 3 bases from J, the gap between germline ends came to 15 bases. CDR1 and CDR2 (germline): MNHNS, SASEGT. The DNA of the CDR3 is TGTGCCAGCAGTGAAAAACTAGCCATCGATACAGATACGCAGTATTTT. Amino acid sequence: CASSEKLAIDTDTQYF.

V is TRBV10-1 and J is TRBJ2-5; TRBD1 matches 9 bases. Germline CDR1 WNHNN, CDR2 SYGVQD (reference sequence). This CDR3 is built from 16 residues. Germline trimming cut 0 bases from V and 5 bases from J; bases unmatched to any gene: 7. Written as DNA, the CDR3 is TGCGCCAGCAGTGAGTCGAAACAGGGGGCCGGGGAGACCCAGTACTTC. Its protein is CASSESKQGAGETQYF.

CDR3 nucleotides: TGTGCCAGCAGCTCCCCCACGGGGGGCCTCCCAGATACGCAGTATTTT. This codes for CASSSPTGGLPDTQYF. V and J are TRBV5-4 and TRBJ2-3; D may be TRBD2 (7 bases). The CDR3 has 16 amino acids. V lost 3 bases and J 4 bases, leaving 18 bases between the germline ends. CDR1 is SGHNT, CDR2 YYREEE, per germline (reference sequence). Based on the CDR3 plus reference TRBV5-4 and TRBJ2-3, the full variable domain is ETGVTQSPTHLIKTRGQQVTLRCSSQSGHNTVSWYQQALGQGPQFIFQYYREEENGRGNFPPRFSGLQFPNYSSELNVNALELDDSALYLCASSSPTGGLPDTQYFGPGTRLTVL.